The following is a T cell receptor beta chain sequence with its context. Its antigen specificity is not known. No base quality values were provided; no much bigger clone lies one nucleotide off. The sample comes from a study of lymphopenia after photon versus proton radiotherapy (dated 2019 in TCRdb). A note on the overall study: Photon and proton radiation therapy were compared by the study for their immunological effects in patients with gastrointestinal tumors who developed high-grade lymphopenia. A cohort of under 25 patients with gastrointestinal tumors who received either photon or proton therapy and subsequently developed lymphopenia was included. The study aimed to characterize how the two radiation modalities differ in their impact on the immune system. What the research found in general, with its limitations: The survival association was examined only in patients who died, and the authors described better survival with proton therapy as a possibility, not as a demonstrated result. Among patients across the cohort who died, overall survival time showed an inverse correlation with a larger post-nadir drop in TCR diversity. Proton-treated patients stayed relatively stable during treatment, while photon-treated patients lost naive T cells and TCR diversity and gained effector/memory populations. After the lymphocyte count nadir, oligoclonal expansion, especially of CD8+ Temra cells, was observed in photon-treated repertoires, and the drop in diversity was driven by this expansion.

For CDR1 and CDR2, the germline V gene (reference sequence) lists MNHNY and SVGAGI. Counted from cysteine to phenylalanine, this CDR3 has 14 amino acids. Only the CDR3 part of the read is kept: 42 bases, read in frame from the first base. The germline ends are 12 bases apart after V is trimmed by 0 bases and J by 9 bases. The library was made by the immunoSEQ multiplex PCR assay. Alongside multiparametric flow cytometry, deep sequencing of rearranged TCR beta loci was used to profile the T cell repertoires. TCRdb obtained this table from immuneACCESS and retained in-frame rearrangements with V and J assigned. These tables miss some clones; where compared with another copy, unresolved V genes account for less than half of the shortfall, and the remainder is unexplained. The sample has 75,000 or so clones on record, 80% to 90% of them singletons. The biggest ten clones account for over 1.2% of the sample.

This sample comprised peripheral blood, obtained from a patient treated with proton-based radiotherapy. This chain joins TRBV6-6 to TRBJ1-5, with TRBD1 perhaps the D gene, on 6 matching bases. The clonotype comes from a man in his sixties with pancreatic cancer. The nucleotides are TGTGCCAGCAGTTACTCAAGGGGACAAGGGCCCCAGCATTTT. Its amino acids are CASSYSRGQGPQHF.